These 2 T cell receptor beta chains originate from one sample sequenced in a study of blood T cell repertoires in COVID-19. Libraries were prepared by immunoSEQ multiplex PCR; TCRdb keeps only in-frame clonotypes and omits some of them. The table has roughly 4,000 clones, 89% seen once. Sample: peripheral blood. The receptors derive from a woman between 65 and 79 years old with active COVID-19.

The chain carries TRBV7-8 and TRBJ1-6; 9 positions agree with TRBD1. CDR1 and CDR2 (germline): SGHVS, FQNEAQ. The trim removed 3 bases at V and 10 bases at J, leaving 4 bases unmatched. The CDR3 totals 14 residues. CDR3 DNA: TGTGCCAGCAGCTTGGACAGGGGAGTCTCACCCCTCCACTTT. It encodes CASSLDRGVSPLHF.

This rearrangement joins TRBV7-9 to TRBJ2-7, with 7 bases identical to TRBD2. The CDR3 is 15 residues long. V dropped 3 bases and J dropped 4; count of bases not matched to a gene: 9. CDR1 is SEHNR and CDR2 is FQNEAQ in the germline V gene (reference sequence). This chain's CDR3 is CASSFPRGVGYEQYF. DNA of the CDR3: TGTGCCAGCAGCTTCCCCCGGGGGGTTGGTTACGAGCAGTACTTC. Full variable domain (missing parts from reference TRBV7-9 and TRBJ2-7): DTGVSQNPRHKITKRGQNVTFRCDPISEHNRLYWYRQTLGQGPEFLTYFQNEAQLEKSRLLSDRFSAERPKGSFSTLEIQRTEQGDSAMYLCASSFPRGVGYEQYFGPGTRLTVT.